This section outlines one TCR beta chain sequence together with its context. Its specificity is unknown. The data derive from a study of T-cell memory formation after mild COVID-19. Study as a whole: For the most part, TCR clusters were specific to one donor. Study observations and caveats: While clones contracting from day 15 to 85 were balanced between CD4 and CD8, later expanders leaned CD4+. Largely, contracting CD4+ clones fell within CM and EM, and contracting CD8+ clones within EMRA. The pre-infection memory compartment contained some responding clones, suggesting cross-reactive memory joined.

This CDR3 is 14 amino acids long. The V end was cut by 4 bases, the J end by 8 bases, with 14 bases between. Germline-derived CDR1 and CDR2 are SGHVS and FNYEAQ. TCRdb re-derived calls from the 5' RACE reads in MiXCR, one entry per CDR3 protein. Altogether about 450,000 distinct CDR3 sequences are present, around a quarter being singletons, with the ten largest covering around 12%. The receptor was isolated from an adult woman who had mild COVID-19 (a few samples of this study predate the infection). Cell type and time point are not known. The chain employs TRBV7-6 and TRBJ2-2, with unresolved D. Sequences were obtained from PBMCs or a T cell subset sorted from them (not recorded which). The CDR3 sequence: CASSSGSSWGELFF. CDR3 nucleotides: TGTGCCAGCAGCTCCGGGTCTTCATGGGGGGAGCTGTTTTTT.